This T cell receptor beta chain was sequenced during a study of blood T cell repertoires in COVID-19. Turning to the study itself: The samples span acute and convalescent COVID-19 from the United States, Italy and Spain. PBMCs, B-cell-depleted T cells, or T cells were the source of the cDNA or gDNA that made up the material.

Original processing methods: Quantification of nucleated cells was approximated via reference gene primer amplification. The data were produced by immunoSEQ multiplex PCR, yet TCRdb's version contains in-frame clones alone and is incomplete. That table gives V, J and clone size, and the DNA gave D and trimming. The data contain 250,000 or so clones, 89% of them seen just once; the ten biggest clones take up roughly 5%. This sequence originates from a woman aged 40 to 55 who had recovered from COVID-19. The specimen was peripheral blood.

The DNA for the CDR3 is TGCGCCAGCAGCCAAGGGGACCTAGCGGGAGACACCGGGGAGCTGTTTTTT. Protein sequence: CASSQGDLAGDTGELFF. The rearrangement joins TRBV4-1 to TRBJ2-2, with 10 bases aligning to TRBD2. There are 17 residues in the CDR3. Germline V gene lookup returns CDR1 MGHRA and CDR2 YSYEKL. The trim removed 1 base at V and 3 bases at J, leaving 5 bases unmatched.